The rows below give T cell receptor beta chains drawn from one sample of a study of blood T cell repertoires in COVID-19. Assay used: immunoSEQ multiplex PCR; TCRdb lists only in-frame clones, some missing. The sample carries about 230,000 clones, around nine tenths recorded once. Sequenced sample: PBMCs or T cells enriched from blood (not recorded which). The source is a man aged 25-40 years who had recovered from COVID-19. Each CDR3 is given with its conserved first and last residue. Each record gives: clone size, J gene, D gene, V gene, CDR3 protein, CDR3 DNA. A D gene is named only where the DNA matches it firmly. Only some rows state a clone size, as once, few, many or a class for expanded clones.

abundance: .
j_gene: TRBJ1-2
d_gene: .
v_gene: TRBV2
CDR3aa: CASSEGLYGYTF
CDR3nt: TGTGCCAGCAGTGAGGGGCTGTATGGCTACACCTTC

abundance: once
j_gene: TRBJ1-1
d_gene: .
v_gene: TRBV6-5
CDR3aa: CATNRDLEAFF
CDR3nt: TGTGCCACCAACAGAGACCTTGAAGCTTTCTTT

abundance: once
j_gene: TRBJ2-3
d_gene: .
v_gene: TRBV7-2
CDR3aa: CASSLEVGALLTDTQYF
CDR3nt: TGTGCCAGCAGCTTAGAGGTGGGCGCGCTCCTCACAGATACGCAGTATTTT

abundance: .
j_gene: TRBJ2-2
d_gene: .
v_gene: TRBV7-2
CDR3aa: CASNRGGTGELFF
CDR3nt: TGTGCCAGCAACAGAGGGGGCACCGGGGAGCTGTTTTTT

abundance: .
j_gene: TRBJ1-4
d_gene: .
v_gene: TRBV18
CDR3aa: CASSPSTGEKLFF
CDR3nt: TGTGCCAGCTCACCGTCTACAGGGGAAAAACTGTTTTTT

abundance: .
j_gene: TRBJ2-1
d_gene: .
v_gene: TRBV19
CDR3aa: CASSMEGSSYNEQFF
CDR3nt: TGTGCCAGTAGTATGGAGGGTAGCTCCTACAATGAGCAGTTCTTC

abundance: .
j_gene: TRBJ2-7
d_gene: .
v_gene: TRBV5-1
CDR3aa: CASSFTYEQYF
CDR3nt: TGCGCCAGCAGTTTCACCTACGAGCAGTACTTC

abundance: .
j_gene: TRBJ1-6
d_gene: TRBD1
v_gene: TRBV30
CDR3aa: CAWIGDRVPINSPLHF
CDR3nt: TGTGCCTGGATTGGAGACAGGGTTCCTATCAATTCACCCCTCCACTTT

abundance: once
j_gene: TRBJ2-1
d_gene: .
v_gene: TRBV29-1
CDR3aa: CSVVALGQINEQFF
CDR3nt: TGCAGCGTTGTCGCCTTGGGGCAGATAAATGAGCAGTTCTTC

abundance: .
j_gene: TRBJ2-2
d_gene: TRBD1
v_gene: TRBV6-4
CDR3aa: CASSRQGSATSESTGELFF
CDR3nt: TGTGCCAGCAGTAGACAGGGGTCGGCGACAAGCGAATCCACCGGGGAGCTGTTTTTT

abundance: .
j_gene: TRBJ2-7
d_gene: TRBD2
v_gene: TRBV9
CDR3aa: CASSVLAGGTYEQYF
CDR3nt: TGTGCCAGCAGCGTACTAGCGGGGGGGACCTACGAGCAGTACTTC

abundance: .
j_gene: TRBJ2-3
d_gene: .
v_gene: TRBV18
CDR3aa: CASSPIGGVTDTQYF
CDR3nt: TGTGCCAGCTCCCCCATTGGAGGCGTCACAGATACGCAGTATTTT

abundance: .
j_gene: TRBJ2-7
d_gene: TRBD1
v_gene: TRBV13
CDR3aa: CASSFLDRDGHEQYF
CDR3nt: TGTGCCAGCAGCTTCCTGGACAGGGATGGCCACGAGCAGTACTTC

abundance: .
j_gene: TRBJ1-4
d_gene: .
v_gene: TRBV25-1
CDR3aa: CASSQGGASEKLFF
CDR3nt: TGTGCCAGCAGCCAGGGAGGAGCTAGTGAAAAACTGTTTTTT

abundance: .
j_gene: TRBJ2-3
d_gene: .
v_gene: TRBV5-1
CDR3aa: CASSPDGGYTDTQYF
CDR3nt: TGCGCCAGCAGCCCAGACGGGGGATACACAGATACGCAGTATTTT

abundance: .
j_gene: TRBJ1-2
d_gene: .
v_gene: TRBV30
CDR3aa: CAWSFDRGGGYTF
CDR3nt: TGTGCCTGGAGTTTCGACAGAGGGGGTGGCTACACCTTC

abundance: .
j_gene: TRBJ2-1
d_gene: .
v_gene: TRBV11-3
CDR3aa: CASSLSGVVHNEQFF
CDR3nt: TGTGCCAGCAGCTTATCCGGGGTGGTCCACAATGAGCAGTTCTTC

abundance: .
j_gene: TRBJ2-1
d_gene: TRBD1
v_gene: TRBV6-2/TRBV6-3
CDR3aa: CASSRQGQTESSYNEQFF
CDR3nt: TGTGCCAGCAGCCGACAGGGACAAACCGAGAGCTCCTACAATGAGCAGTTCTTC

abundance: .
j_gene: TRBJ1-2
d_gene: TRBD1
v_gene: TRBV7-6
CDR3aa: CASSLEATGSHYGYTF
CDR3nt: TGTGCCAGCAGCTTAGAGGCGACAGGGTCTCACTATGGCTACACCTTC

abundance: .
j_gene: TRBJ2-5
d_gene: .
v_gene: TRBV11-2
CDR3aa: CASSLRQGQETQYF
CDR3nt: TGTGCCAGCAGCTTAAGGCAGGGTCAAGAGACCCAGTACTTC

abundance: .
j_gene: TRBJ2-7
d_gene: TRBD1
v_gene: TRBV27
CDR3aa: CASRLLQGALGYEQYF
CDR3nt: TGTGCCAGCAGACTGTTACAGGGGGCGCTAGGGTACGAGCAGTACTTC

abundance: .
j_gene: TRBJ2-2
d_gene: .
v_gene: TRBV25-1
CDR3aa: CASSAPTGWKNTGELFF
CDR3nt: TGTGCCAGCAGTGCACCGACAGGATGGAAAAACACCGGGGAGCTGTTTTTT

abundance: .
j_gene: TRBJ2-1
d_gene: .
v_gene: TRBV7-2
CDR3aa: CASRIQVRGEQFF
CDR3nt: TGTGCCAGCAGGATACAGGTCCGCGGTGAGCAGTTCTTC

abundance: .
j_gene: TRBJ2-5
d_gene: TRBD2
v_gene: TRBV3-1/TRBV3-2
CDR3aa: CASSLGVAGEETQYF
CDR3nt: TGTGCCAGCAGCCTCGGGGTAGCGGGGGAAGAGACCCAGTACTTC

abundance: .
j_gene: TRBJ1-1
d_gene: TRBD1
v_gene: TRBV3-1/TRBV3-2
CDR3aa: CASSLDRGEAFF
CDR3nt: TGTGCCAGCAGCCTAGACAGGGGGGAAGCTTTCTTT

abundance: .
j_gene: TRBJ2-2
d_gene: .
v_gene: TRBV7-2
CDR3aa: CASSLLVIDTGELFF
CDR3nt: TGTGCCAGCAGCTTACTAGTTATAGACACCGGGGAGCTGTTTTTT

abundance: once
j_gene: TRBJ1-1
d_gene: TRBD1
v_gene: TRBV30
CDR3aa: CAWNRGLNTEAFF
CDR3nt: TGTGCCTGGAACAGGGGCCTGAACACTGAAGCTTTCTTT

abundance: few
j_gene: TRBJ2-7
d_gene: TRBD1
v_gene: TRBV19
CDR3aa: CASSLGQGVIHEQYF
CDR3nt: TGTGCCAGTTCCCTCGGACAGGGGGTGATCCACGAGCAGTACTTC

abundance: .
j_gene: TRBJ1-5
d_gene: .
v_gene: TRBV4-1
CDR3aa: CASSQDKQGWPQHF
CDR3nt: TGCGCCAGCAGCCAAGACAAACAGGGCTGGCCCCAGCATTTT

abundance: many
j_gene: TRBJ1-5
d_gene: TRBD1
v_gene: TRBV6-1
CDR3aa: CASSEAEDRAQPQHF
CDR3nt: TGTGCCAGCAGTGAAGCGGAGGACAGGGCTCAGCCCCAGCATTTT

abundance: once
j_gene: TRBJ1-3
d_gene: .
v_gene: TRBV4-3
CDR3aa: CASSLVETGNTIYF
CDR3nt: TGCGCCAGCAGCCTCGTTGAGACTGGAAACACCATATATTTT

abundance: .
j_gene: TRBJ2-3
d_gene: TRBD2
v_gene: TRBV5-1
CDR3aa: CASSKPGTSGRTDTQYF
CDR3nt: TGCGCCAGCAGCAAGCCAGGGACTAGCGGGAGAACAGATACGCAGTATTTT

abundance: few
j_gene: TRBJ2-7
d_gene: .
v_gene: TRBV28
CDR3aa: CASSRARYEQYF
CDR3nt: TGTGCCAGCAGCAGGGCACGCTACGAGCAGTACTTC

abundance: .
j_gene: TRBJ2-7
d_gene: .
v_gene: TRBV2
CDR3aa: CASSWGELLYEQYF
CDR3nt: TGTGCCAGCAGTTGGGGGGAGCTCCTCTACGAGCAGTACTTC

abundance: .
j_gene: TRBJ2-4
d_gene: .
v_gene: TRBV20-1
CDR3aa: CSASWGRGGAGSANIQYF
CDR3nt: TGCAGTGCTAGTTGGGGACGTGGTGGGGCGGGGTCCGCAAACATTCAGTACTTC

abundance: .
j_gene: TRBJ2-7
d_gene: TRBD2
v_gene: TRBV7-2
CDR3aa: CASSLTRREGPENEQYF
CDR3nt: TGTGCCAGCAGCTTGACGAGGCGGGAGGGCCCCGAAAACGAGCAGTACTTC

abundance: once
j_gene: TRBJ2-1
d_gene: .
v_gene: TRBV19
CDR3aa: CASRNRPTSYNEQFF
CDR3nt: TGTGCCAGTAGGAACAGGCCGACCTCCTACAATGAGCAGTTCTTC

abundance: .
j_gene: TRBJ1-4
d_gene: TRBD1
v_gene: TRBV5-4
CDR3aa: CASSLIPGQRNEKLFF
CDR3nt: TGTGCCAGCAGCTTGATACCGGGACAGCGAAATGAAAAACTGTTTTTT

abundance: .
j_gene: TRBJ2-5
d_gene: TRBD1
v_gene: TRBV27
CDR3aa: CASSRRTGVLQETQYF
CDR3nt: TGTGCCAGCAGTCGCCGGACAGGGGTTCTCCAAGAGACCCAGTACTTC

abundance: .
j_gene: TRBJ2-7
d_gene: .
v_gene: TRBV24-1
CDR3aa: CATRKRYQGRSYEQYF
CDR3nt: TGTGCCACCAGAAAGAGGTATCAGGGTAGATCCTACGAGCAGTACTTC

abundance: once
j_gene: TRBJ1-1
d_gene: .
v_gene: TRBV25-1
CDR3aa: CASGDKSRDTEAFF
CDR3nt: TGTGCCAGCGGGGACAAATCCCGGGACACTGAAGCTTTCTTT

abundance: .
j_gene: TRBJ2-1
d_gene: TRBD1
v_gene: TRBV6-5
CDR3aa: CASSILDRDINEQFF
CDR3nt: TGTGCCAGCAGTATCCTCGACAGGGATATCAATGAGCAGTTCTTC

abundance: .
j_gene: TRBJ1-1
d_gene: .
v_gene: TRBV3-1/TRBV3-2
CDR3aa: CASTAKGTVGGTEAFF
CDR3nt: TGTGCCAGCACCGCCAAGGGTACCGTTGGCGGGACTGAAGCTTTCTTT

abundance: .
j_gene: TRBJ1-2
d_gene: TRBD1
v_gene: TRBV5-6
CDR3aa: CASIRGANYGYTF
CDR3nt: TGTGCCAGCATCAGGGGGGCTAACTATGGCTACACCTTC

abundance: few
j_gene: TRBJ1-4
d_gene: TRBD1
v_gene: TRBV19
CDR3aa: CASRGQGNNEKLFF
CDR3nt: TGTGCCAGTAGGGGACAGGGGAATAATGAAAAACTGTTTTTT

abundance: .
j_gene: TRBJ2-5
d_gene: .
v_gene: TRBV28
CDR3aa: CASSFVGRQETQYF
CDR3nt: TGTGCCAGCAGTTTTGTGGGGCGCCAAGAGACCCAGTACTTC

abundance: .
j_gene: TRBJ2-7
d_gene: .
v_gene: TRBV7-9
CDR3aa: CASSTGYYEQYF
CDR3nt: TGTGCCAGCAGTACAGGATACTACGAGCAGTACTTC

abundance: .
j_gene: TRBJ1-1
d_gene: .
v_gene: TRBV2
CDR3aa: CASSEEVWATEAFF
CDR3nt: TGTGCCAGCAGTGAAGAGGTTTGGGCCACTGAAGCTTTCTTT

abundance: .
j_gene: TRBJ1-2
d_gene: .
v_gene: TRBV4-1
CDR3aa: CASSPQDGGAKDYGYTF
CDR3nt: TGCGCCAGCAGCCCCCAGGACGGAGGGGCTAAAGACTATGGCTACACCTTC

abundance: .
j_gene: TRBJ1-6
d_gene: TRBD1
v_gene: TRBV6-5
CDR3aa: CASRPTGTGDSPLHF
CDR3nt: TGTGCCAGCAGACCGACCGGGACAGGGGACTCACCCCTCCACTTT

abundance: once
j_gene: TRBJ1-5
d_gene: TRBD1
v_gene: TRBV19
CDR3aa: CASTSGTGREPQHF
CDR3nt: TGTGCCAGTACCTCCGGGACAGGGAGGGAGCCCCAGCATTTT

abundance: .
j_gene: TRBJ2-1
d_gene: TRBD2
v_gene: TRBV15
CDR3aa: CATSRTSGPDNEQFF
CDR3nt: TGTGCCACCAGCAGGACTAGCGGGCCAGACAATGAGCAGTTCTTC

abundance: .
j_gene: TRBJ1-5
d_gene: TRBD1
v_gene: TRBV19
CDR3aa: CATRTGGRNNQPQHF
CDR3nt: TGTGCCACCAGGACAGGGGGCAGGAACAATCAGCCCCAGCATTTT

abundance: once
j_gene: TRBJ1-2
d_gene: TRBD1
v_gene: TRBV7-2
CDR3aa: CASSLGQGSGGYTF
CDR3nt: TGTGCCAGCAGCCTCGGACAGGGGAGTGGAGGCTACACCTTC

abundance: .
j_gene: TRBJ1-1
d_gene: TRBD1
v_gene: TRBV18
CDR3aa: CASTPTGGFTEAFF
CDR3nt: TGTGCCAGTACCCCGACAGGGGGATTCACTGAAGCTTTCTTT

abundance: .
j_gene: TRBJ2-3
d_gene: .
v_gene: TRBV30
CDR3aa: CAWSVGITGDTQYF
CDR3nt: TGTGCCTGGAGTGTAGGGATAACAGGGGATACGCAGTATTTT

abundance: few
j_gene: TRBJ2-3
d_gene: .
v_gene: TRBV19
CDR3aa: CASRVVSGRGTDTQYF
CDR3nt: TGTGCCAGTCGAGTGGTTAGCGGAAGAGGCACAGATACGCAGTATTTT